These T cell receptor beta chains were read from a single sample in a study of vaccination effects on CD4 cells after COVID-19. The data were produced by immunoSEQ multiplex PCR, yet TCRdb's version contains in-frame clones alone and is incomplete. This table holds 55,000 to 90,000 clones, over 60% found once. Their cognate antigens are unknown. The material was CD4+ T cells from PBMCs cultured with HIV peptides, obtained before COVID-19 vaccination. Every receptor here comes from a human donor who had a prior SARS-CoV-2 infection. CDR3s include the opening cysteine and the closing phenylalanine or tryptophan. The order of the fields is clone size, J gene, V gene, D gene, CDR3 length, CDR3 protein, CDR3 DNA. D genes are given only for firm matches. Rows may omit the clone size; those that give it use once, few, many or a size class.

>NA|TRBJ2-4|TRBV5-4|TRBD2|16
CASSEWREFAKNIQYF
TGTGCCAGCAGCGAATGGCGGGAGTTTGCCAAAAACATTCAGTACTTC
>few|TRBJ1-5|TRBV7-9|TRBD1|13
CASSTQGGQPQHF
TGTGCCAGCAGCACACAGGGGGGTCAGCCCCAGCATTTT
>NA|TRBJ2-2|TRBV18|NA|15
CASSPIQGSTGELFF
TGTGCCAGCTCACCCATCCAGGGGAGCACCGGGGAGCTGTTTTTT
>NA|TRBJ1-6|TRBV6-5|NA|13
CASGQQLNSPLHF
TGTGCCAGCGGACAGCAATTAAATTCACCCCTCCACTTT
>NA|TRBJ2-1|TRBV5-1|NA|14
CASSLDTPLGEQFF
TGCGCCAGCAGCTTGGACACTCCACTGGGTGAGCAGTTCTTC
>NA|TRBJ2-3|TRBV7-2|TRBD2|16
CASSSETSGNTDTQYF
TGTGCCAGCAGCTCAGAGACTAGCGGGAACACAGATACGCAGTATTTT
>NA|TRBJ1-2|TRBV15|NA|15
CATSTNPTVADGYTF
TGTGCCACCAGCACGAACCCGACAGTGGCGGATGGCTACACCTTC
>NA|TRBJ1-1|TRBV9|TRBD1|14
CASSAGQGNTEAFF
TGTGCCAGCAGCGCCGGACAGGGGAACACTGAAGCTTTCTTT
>NA|TRBJ2-7|TRBV5-6|TRBD2|14
CASSFGLAGVEQYF
TGTGCCAGCAGCTTCGGACTAGCGGGAGTCGAGCAGTACTTC
>NA|TRBJ2-2|TRBV5-1|NA|15
CASSLGADAAGELFF
TGCGCCAGCAGCTTGGGTGCAGATGCGGCCGGGGAGCTGTTTTTT
>NA|TRBJ1-1|TRBV6-6|NA|14
CASRRGGIYTEAFF
TGTGCCAGCAGGCGTGGTGGGATTTACACTGAAGCTTTCTTT
>NA|TRBJ1-2|TRBV4-2|TRBD1|15
CASSHMKLDRSGYTF
TGTGCCAGCAGCCACATGAAACTGGACAGGTCTGGCTACACCTTC
>few|TRBJ2-1|TRBV2|TRBD1|12
CASSLDRGEQFF
TGTGCCAGCAGTTTGGACAGGGGTGAGCAGTTCTTC
>NA|TRBJ2-7|TRBV7-2|NA|15
CASSRGGTESYEQYF
TGTGCCAGCAGCCGGGGGGGGACAGAGTCCTACGAGCAGTACTTC
>NA|TRBJ2-7|TRBV30|NA|15
CAWSVPGGLSYEQYF
TGTGCCTGGAGTGTACCCGGAGGGCTCTCCTACGAGCAGTACTTC
>NA|TRBJ2-1|TRBV2|TRBD1|15
CASIPGWDSRDEQFF
TGTGCCAGCATTCCGGGCTGGGACAGTAGGGATGAGCAGTTCTTC
>NA|TRBJ1-2|TRBV27|NA|14
CASSRATGSGGYTF
TGTGCCAGCAGTCGAGCGACGGGGAGCGGTGGCTACACCTTC
>NA|TRBJ2-5|TRBV29-1|TRBD2|13
CSVAWRGQETQYF
TGCAGCGTTGCCTGGCGGGGGCAAGAGACCCAGTACTTC
>NA|TRBJ2-7|TRBV5-1|NA|16
CASSPPGVRAAYEQYF
TGCGCCAGCAGCCCCCCCGGCGTGAGGGCGGCCTACGAGCAGTACTTC
>NA|TRBJ2-7|TRBV4-3|NA|14
CASSQDRVSYEQYF
TGCGCCAGCAGCCAAGACAGGGTGAGTTACGAGCAGTACTTC
>few|TRBJ2-1|TRBV4-3|NA|18
CASSQALDWISSYNEQFF
TGCGCCAGCAGCCAAGCCCTTGACTGGATTAGCTCCTACAATGAGCAGTTCTTC
>NA|TRBJ1-2|TRBV7-2|NA|13
CASSLGTVYGYTF
TGTGCCAGCAGCTTAGGGACGGTATATGGCTACACCTTC
>NA|TRBJ2-7|TRBV5-1|NA|14
CASSRGTGYYEQYF
TGCGCCAGCAGCCGTGGCACAGGGTACTACGAGCAGTACTTC
>NA|TRBJ1-3|TRBV21-1|NA|16
CASSKTGGGPGNTIYF
TGTGCCAGCAGCAAAACAGGGGGCGGGCCTGGAAACACCATATATTTT
>NA|TRBJ2-7|TRBV11-3|NA|15
CASSPHSSGSYEQYF
TGTGCCAGCAGCCCACATAGCAGCGGGTCCTACGAGCAGTACTTC
>NA|TRBJ2-1|TRBV19|NA|16
CASSPGAQIGYNEQFF
TGTGCCAGTAGTCCTGGGGCACAAATCGGGTACAATGAGCAGTTCTTC
>few|TRBJ1-1|TRBV4-3|NA|14
CASSHLGQFTEAFF
TGCGCCAGCAGCCACCTTGGACAGTTCACCGAAGCTTTCTTT
>few|TRBJ2-5|TRBV3-1/TRBV3-2|NA|16
CASSWWETRLRGTQYF
TGTGCCAGCAGTTGGTGGGAGACCAGACTTAGGGGGACCCAGTACTTC
>NA|TRBJ2-3|TRBV7-7|NA|14
CASSLRDSTDTQYF
TGTGCTAGCAGCTTGAGGGACAGCACAGATACGCAGTATTTT
>NA|TRBJ2-5|TRBV7-9|NA|11
CASSQTETQYF
TGTGCCAGCAGCCAAACAGAGACCCAGTACTTC
>NA|TRBJ2-3|TRBV9|TRBD2|15
CASSFSTSGTDTQYF
TGTGCCAGCAGCTTCTCGACTAGCGGGACAGATACGCAGTATTTT
>NA|TRBJ2-6|TRBV27|NA|19
CASSFEVAGPSSGANVLTF
TGTGCCAGCAGTTTTGAGGTCGCGGGACCTAGCTCTGGGGCCAACGTCCTGACTTTC
>NA|TRBJ1-6|TRBV11-3|NA|15
CASSLEGVYNSPLHF
TGTGCCAGCAGCTTAGAAGGGGTCTATAATTCACCCCTCCACTTT
>NA|TRBJ2-5|TRBV10-3|TRBD2|16
CAISAGGSSSEETQYF
TGTGCCATCAGTGCGGGGGGGAGTTCCTCCGAAGAGACCCAGTACTTC
>NA|TRBJ2-2|TRBV5-4|TRBD2|16
CASSLANGRATGELFF
TGTGCCAGCAGCTTGGCGAACGGGAGGGCCACCGGGGAGCTGTTTTTT
>NA|TRBJ2-5|TRBV28|TRBD1|16
CASSSLKLTGLETQYF
TGTGCCAGCAGCTCTCTTAAACTGACAGGGTTGGAGACCCAGTACTTC
>NA|TRBJ2-1|TRBV24-1|NA|14
CATSDGRTYNEQFF
TGTGCCACCAGTGACGGGCGAACCTACAATGAGCAGTTCTTC
>NA|TRBJ1-5|TRBV7-2|NA|16
CASSQRAGLGNQPQHF
TGTGCCAGCAGCCAACGCGCGGGGTTGGGCAATCAGCCCCAGCATTTT
>NA|TRBJ2-5|TRBV4-2|TRBD2|17
CASSLGEGGTSGETQYF
TGTGCCAGCAGCCTGGGTGAGGGCGGGACTAGCGGTGAGACCCAGTACTTC